These 25 T cell receptor beta chains were all obtained from the same sample, sequenced in a study of T cell responses to AZD1222 COVID-19 vaccine. Measured with immunoSEQ multiplex PCR; TCRdb has only the in-frame clones, and not every one. The table records about 150,000 clones, about nine tenths of them present only once. Specimen: peripheral blood, collected on day 0 of AZD1222 vaccination. The receptors here all came from an adult in good health.

This clone was observed once. The chain has TRBV6-2 or TRBV6-3 and TRBJ2-1; 8 nucleotides match TRBD2. The CDR3 is made up of 14 amino acids. V shed 4 bases, J shed 6 bases, and the junction held 5 bases outside the gene matches. CDR1 and CDR2 (germline): MNHEY, SVGEGT. The CDR3 DNA reads TGTGCCAGCAGTTGGACTAGCTCCCTCAATGAGCAGTTCTTC. Translating it yields CASSWTSSLNEQFF.

The V and J genes are TRBV7-9 and TRBJ2-3; D uncertain. Germline-derived CDR1 and CDR2 are SEHNR and FQNEAQ (reference sequence). CDR3 length: 14 amino acids. Deletions cut 4 bases from V and 0 bases from J, with 8 bases between. CDR3 residues: CASSSRGSTDTQYF. The CDR3 DNA reads TGTGCCAGCAGCTCCCGAGGCAGCACAGATACGCAGTATTTT.

This clone was seen more than once but under ten times. The chain recombines TRBV25-1 with TRBJ2-1; maybe TRBD1 (5 bases). Trimming removed 1 base at V and 5 bases at J, with 15 bases between. This CDR3 contains 16 residues. The germline V gene has CDR1 MGHDK and CDR2 SYGVNS. The CDR3 nucleotides read TGTGCCAGCAGTGAATTGGGCAGGGAACGGGACAATGAGCAGTTCTTC. It translates to CASSELGRERDNEQFF.

The chain uses TRBV7-9 and TRBJ1-5, with 9 positions matching TRBD1. Germline V gene lookup returns CDR1 SEHNR and CDR2 FQNEAQ (reference sequence). This CDR3 is built from 15 residues. With V trimmed by 4 bases and J by 4 bases, 5 bases remained unmatched. CDR3 sequence reads: CASSSIGQGNQPQHF. In nucleotides, the CDR3 is TGTGCCAGCAGCTCGATAGGACAGGGGAATCAGCCCCAGCATTTT.

The chain joins TRBV29-1 to TRBJ1-1; 7 positions match TRBD1. The V segment lost 6 bases and the J segment 0 bases; nucleotides outside the gene matches: 4. The CDR3 is 13 residues long. The germline V gene has CDR1 SQVTM and CDR2 ANQGSEA. The CDR3 here is CSVSGGLNTEAFF. The CDR3 DNA reads TGCAGCGTCTCAGGGGGATTGAACACTGAAGCTTTCTTT.

The chain uses TRBV27 and TRBJ2-7, with 7 bases aligning to TRBD2. J lost 3 bases, V lost 2 bases, and 4 bases had no gene match. Germline V gene lookup returns CDR1 MNHEY and CDR2 SMNVEV (reference sequence). The CDR3 spans 14 residues. The CDR3: CASSLPGRGYEQYF. The CDR3 nucleotides read TGTGCCAGCAGTTTACCGGGGAGGGGCTACGAGCAGTACTTC.

This chain joins TRBV6-4 and TRBJ2-1; 15 bases are shared with TRBD2. The germline CDR1 and CDR2 sequences are MRHNA and SNTAGT. V shed 6 bases and J 5 bases; nucleotides not matched to a gene: 5. The CDR3 is 16 amino acids. The CDR3 is CASSPGLAGGDNEQFF. The CDR3 DNA reads as TGTGCCAGCAGCCCCGGACTAGCGGGAGGGGACAATGAGCAGTTCTTC.

The V and J genes are TRBV13 and TRBJ2-3; 8 bases align to TRBD2. The germline gives CDR1 PRHDT, CDR2 FYEKMQ (reference sequence). The CDR3 length is 18 residues. V gave up 1 base and J gave up 0 bases; unmatched junction bases: 9. Here the CDR3 DNA reads TGTGCCAGCAGCTTAGCGGGACGAGCTAGCGGGAGCACAGATACGCAGTATTTT. Its translation is CASSLAGRASGSTDTQYF.

The rearrangement uses TRBV10-3 and TRBJ2-5; 8 nucleotides align to TRBD2. Germline V gene sequence: CDR1 ENHRY, CDR2 SYGVKD. CDR3 size: 18 residues. Trimming removed 0 bases from V and 0 bases from J; junction bases left unmatched: 9. The CDR3 region is CAISESGLGTSDQETQYF. For the CDR3, the DNA is TGTGCCATCAGTGAGTCGGGACTAGGGACTTCTGACCAAGAGACCCAGTACTTC.

The chain links TRBV3-1 (or the pseudogene TRBV3-2) to TRBJ1-1, with a possible D match to TRBD1 (6 bases). Germline values: CDR1 LGHDT, CDR2 YNNKEL (reference sequence). Trimming left V 3 bases short and J 5 bases short, with 10 bases between. The CDR3 covers 13 residues. The CDR3 region has the DNA TGTGCCAGCAGCCAGGGGGCGCGAACTGAAGCTTTCTTT. It is translated as CASSQGARTEAFF.

The chain has TRBV20-1 and TRBJ2-1, with D uncertain. Germline CDR1 is DFQATT and CDR2 is SNEGSKA (reference sequence). The CDR3 runs 10 residues. V was shortened by 3 bases and J by 7 bases, with 4 bases between the two germline ends. In DNA, the CDR3 is TGCAGTGCTAGCGAAAATGAGCAGTTCTTC. This translates into CSASENEQFF.

The chain employs TRBV6-5 and TRBJ1-1; TRBD1 matches 7 bases. Unmatched junction bases numbered 9, after V lost 4 bases and J lost 7 bases. The CDR3 runs 14 residues. Looked up from germline, CDR1 is MNHEY and CDR2 is SVGAGI. As DNA, the CDR3 is TGTGCCAGCAGTTCCCACGCAGGGGGACATGAAGCTTTCTTT. Its translation: CASSSHAGGHEAFF.

The chain couples TRBV18 to TRBJ2-3, with 12 bases that match TRBD2. The CDR3 length is 21 residues. With 3 bases clipped from V and 1 base from J, the junction kept 17 bases outside the gene matches. Germline CDR1 and CDR2: KGHSH and LQKENI. The CDR3 region has the DNA TGTGCCAGCTCACCGGGCTGGGGACTAGCGGGTTCCCTTGGTGGCACAGATACGCAGTATTTT. Its translation: CASSPGWGLAGSLGGTDTQYF.

The genes are TRBV25-1 and TRBJ2-7, with 10 bases fitting TRBD1. J lost 4 bases, V lost 5 bases, and 8 bases had no gene match. The germline CDR1 and CDR2 sequences are MGHDK and SYGVNS. CDR3 size: 15 residues. CDR3 region: CASSWRDRGPYEQYF. The CDR3 nucleotides read TGTGCCAGCAGTTGGCGAGACAGGGGGCCATACGAGCAGTACTTC.

In DNA form, the CDR3 reads TGTGCCAGTAGTACCCACTCTAGCTCCTACAATGAGCAGTTCTTC. It specifies CASSTHSSSYNEQFF. The chain employs TRBV19 and TRBJ2-1; D uncertain. The CDR3 sequence is 15 residues long. Trimming shortened V by 4 bases and J by 0 bases, and 10 bases separated the two germline ends. In germline, CDR1 is LNHDA, CDR2 SQIVND (reference sequence).

The chain combines TRBV15 with TRBJ2-1; D is perhaps TRBD1 (6 bases). CDR1 is LNHNV, CDR2 YYDKDF, per germline (reference sequence). Trimming took 0 bases from V and 3 from J, leaving 12 bases between them. CDR3 length: 16 residues. CDR3 region: CATSRDVAGDYNEQFF. In DNA form, the CDR3 reads TGTGCCACCAGCAGAGATGTGGCAGGGGACTACAATGAGCAGTTCTTC.

The gene calls are TRBV5-8 and TRBJ2-7; D tentatively reads TRBD1 or TRBD2 (5 bases each). The CDR3 spans 13 residues. V lost 4 bases, J lost 6 bases, and 14 bases lay in between. CDR1 and CDR2 (germline): SGHTS, YDEGEE. For the CDR3, the DNA is TGTGCCAGCAGCGTAGGGACCAGGGCCGAGCAGTACTTC. It specifies CASSVGTRAEQYF.

The CDR3 protein is CASSGDRNTGELFF. As DNA, the CDR3 is TGTGCCAGTAGTGGTGACAGGAACACCGGGGAGCTGTTTTTT. This chain joins TRBV19 and TRBJ2-2; possibly TRBD1 for D (5 bases). The V gene's germline CDR1 is LNHDA and CDR2 SQIVND (reference sequence). The CDR3 is 14 residues long. With 5 bases removed from V and 1 base from J, the gap between germline ends came to 8 bases. The full variable domain, its missing parts supplied by reference TRBV19 and TRBJ2-2, is DGGITQSPKYLFRKEGQNVTLSCEQNLNHDAMYWYRQDPGQGLRLIYYSQIVNDFQKGDIAEGYSVSREKKESFPLTVTSAQKNPTAFYLCASSGDRNTGELFFGEGSRLTVL.

The genes are TRBV27 and TRBJ1-3; the D gene is possibly TRBD1 (5 bases). The V gene lost 5 bases and the J gene lost 6 bases, with 17 bases spanning the gap. The CDR3 consists of 15 residues. Germline CDR1 MNHEY, CDR2 SMNVEV (reference sequence). The CDR3 loop reads CASSPSGTAVNTIYF. CDR3 coding DNA: TGTGCCAGCAGTCCCTCGGGGACGGCGGTAAACACCATATATTTT.

This chain joins TRBV7-9 and TRBJ2-3, with no clear D. CDR1 and CDR2 from the germline V gene are SEHNR and FQNEAQ (reference sequence). The CDR3 has 11 residues. With 8 bases removed from V and 1 base from J, the gap between germline ends came to 4 bases. The CDR3 loop is CASVGTDTQYF. CDR3 in DNA: TGTGCCAGCGTGGGCACAGATACGCAGTATTTT.

In this sample, this clone turned up once. The CDR3: CAHSNPGGLEAFF. As DNA, the CDR3 is TGTGCACACTCCAACCCAGGGGGGCTGGAGGCTTTCTTT. The chain recombines TRBV6-1 with TRBJ1-1; TRBD1 matches at 7 bases. Germline V gene sequence: CDR1 MNHNS, CDR2 SASEGT. The CDR3 sequence is 13 residues long.

The V and J genes are TRBV11-2 and TRBJ1-2; TRBD1 matches at 7 bases. From germline, CDR1 is SGHAT and CDR2 FQNNGV. The V and J ends lost 3 bases and 1 base, in that order; junction bases with no gene match: 2. This CDR3 is built from 14 residues. CDR3 coding DNA: TGTGCCAGCAGCTTCAGGGGGGATAACTATGGCTACACCTTC. Translating it yields CASSFRGDNYGYTF.

The chain has TRBV28 and TRBJ2-7; D may be TRBD2 (5 bases). The germline V and J ends were trimmed by 4 bases and 9 bases, with 16 bases remaining between them. The V gene's germline CDR1 is MDHEN and CDR2 SYDVKM. This CDR3 spans 13 amino acids. The chain's CDR3 is CASSSFSGLAQYF. Written as DNA, the CDR3 is TGTGCCAGCAGTTCATTCTCCGGTCTAGCGCAGTACTTC.

This clone was seen many times. The chain uses TRBV25-1 and TRBJ2-7; 9 bases align to TRBD2. Germline CDR1 is MGHDK and CDR2 is SYGVNS. After removal of 8 bases from V and 6 bases from J, the junction contained 20 bases not matched to a gene. The CDR3 is 17 residues long. CDR3 bases: TGTGCCAGCGCAACCCCCCCTCTGGCGGGAGGGCCGTCCGAGCAGTACTTC. It encodes CASATPPLAGGPSEQYF.

CDR3 loop: CSASLASLSYEQYF. CDR3 nucleotide sequence: TGCAGTGCTAGTCTCGCCAGCCTGTCCTACGAGCAGTACTTC. The rearrangement joins TRBV20-1 to TRBJ2-7; no clear D. This CDR3 is 14 amino acids long. Germline values: CDR1 DFQATT, CDR2 SNEGSKA (reference sequence). V was pared by 3 bases and J by 1 base, with 13 bases between.